These 19 T cell receptor beta chains share one sample of origin, sequenced in a study of cytomegalovirus exposure and HLA in healthy donors (dated by TCRdb to the late 2010s). The library was obtained by the immunoSEQ multiplex PCR assay. The multiplex PCR relied on a mix of 60 forward primers for TCR Vbeta segments and 13 reverse primers for TCR Jbeta segments. TCRdb provides this immuneACCESS table in a form limited to in-frame rearrangements. Some clones are lacking; in checked studies, under half of them reflect an unresolved V gene, and why the rest are absent is not known. This sample is represented by 55,000 to 65,000 clones; 75% to 85% of them were singletons. The ten largest account for roughly 5.7% of the sample. Material: PBMCs. All receptors come from a male donor in good health and CMV-seronegative.

Here the CDR3 DNA reads TGTGCCAGCGCGGAGAGGGGGCTGGGTGGCTACACCTTC. Protein sequence: CASAERGLGGYTF. This chain links TRBV5-4 with TRBJ1-2, with 7 positions matching TRBD1. This CDR3 is 13 amino acids long. Germline CDR1 and CDR2: SGHNT and YYREEE (reference sequence). Losses at the gene ends were 7 bases for V and 7 bases for J; bases not matched to a gene: 10.

The chain recombines TRBV27 with TRBJ1-1, with D tentatively TRBD1 (6 bases). Per the germline V gene, CDR1 is MNHEY and CDR2 is SMNVEV (reference sequence). The CDR3 spans 14 residues. Deletions cut 2 bases from V and 1 base from J, with 8 bases between. CDR3: CASSLTGKNTEAFF. DNA of the CDR3: TGTGCCAGCAGTTTAACAGGGAAGAACACTGAAGCTTTCTTT.

V usage is TRBV6-5 and J usage is TRBJ1-3, with unresolved D. The CDR3 loop spans 12 amino acids. V lost 7 bases, J lost 3 bases, and 7 bases lay in between. The V gene's germline CDR1 is MNHEY and CDR2 SVGAGI. CDR3 residues: CASTGSGNTIYF. The CDR3 DNA reads as TGTGCCAGCACGGGAAGTGGAAACACCATATATTTT.

The chain uses TRBV25-1 and TRBJ2-7; D is possibly TRBD2 (5 bases). Germline V gene data show CDR1 as MGHDK and CDR2 as SYGVNS. Trimming stripped 6 bases from V and 3 bases from J, with 15 bases between. This CDR3 contains 14 residues. For the CDR3, the DNA is TGTGCCAGCAGGAGGGCGGGTGACATCTACGAGCAGTACTTC. Its protein product is CASRRAGDIYEQYF.

The chain combines TRBV10-3 with TRBJ2-3, with 11 bases that match TRBD2. Trimming removed 4 bases from V and 1 base from J; junction bases left unmatched: 10. The CDR3 sequence is 18 residues long. Germline V lookup: CDR1 ENHRY, CDR2 SYGVKD. CDR3: CAISVGLAGKSGTDTQYF. The CDR3 DNA follows: TGTGCCATCAGTGTTGGACTAGCGGGTAAGAGCGGCACAGATACGCAGTATTTT.

The rearrangement uses TRBV5-1 and TRBJ1-4, with D perhaps matching TRBD1 (5 bases). Trimming left V 0 bases short and J 8 bases short, with 17 bases between. Germline values: CDR1 SGHRS, CDR2 YFSETQ. The CDR3 sequence is 16 residues long. In nucleotides, the CDR3 is TGCGCCAGCAGCTTGGCCACGACGCGGGGGGACGAAAAACTGTTTTTT. It is translated as CASSLATTRGDEKLFF.

This clone was recorded once. The V call is TRBV7-6, the J call TRBJ1-1, with D perhaps TRBD1 (5 bases). The CDR3 is 15 residues long. Germline CDR1 and CDR2: SGHVS and FNYEAQ. Trimming pared 7 bases from V and 3 bases from J, leaving 18 bases between. The CDR3 here is CASTRFGGDDTEAFF. Written as DNA, the CDR3 is TGTGCCAGCACCCGATTCGGGGGGGACGACACTGAAGCTTTCTTT.

The gene calls are TRBV6-1 and TRBJ1-5, with D possibly TRBD1 on 5 matching bases. The CDR3 runs to 15 residues. CDR1 and CDR2 from the germline V gene are MNHNS and SASEGT. V lost 1 base to trimming and J lost 3 bases, with 10 bases between them. CDR3 DNA sequence: TGTGCCAGCAGTGAAGAGGGGCTAATCAATCAGCCCCAGCATTTT. Translating it yields CASSEEGLINQPQHF.

This clone was seen just once. This rearrangement joins TRBV19 to TRBJ1-2; 10 nucleotides align to TRBD1. This CDR3 is built from 13 residues. V dropped 6 bases and J dropped 3; count of bases not matched to a gene: 1. Germline CDR1 reads LNHDA; CDR2 reads SQIVND (reference sequence). For the CDR3, the DNA is TGTGCCAGTAGGACAGGGGGCTACTATGGCTACACCTTC. Its translation is CASRTGGYYGYTF.

This sequence joins TRBV5-1 and TRBJ2-5; 7 positions match TRBD2. Germline CDR1 and CDR2: SGHRS and YFSETQ. CDR3 length: 14 residues. The V segment lost 0 bases and the J segment 2 bases; nucleotides outside the gene matches: 1. The DNA of the CDR3 is TGCGCCAGCAGCTTGGTGGGGGGGCAAGAGACCCAGTACTTC. Encoded protein: CASSLVGGQETQYF.

The chain uses TRBV27 and TRBJ2-1, with 13 bases aligning to TRBD2. The CDR3 has 16 amino acids. The germline gives CDR1 MNHEY, CDR2 SMNVEV (reference sequence). J lost 9 bases, V lost 5 bases, and 10 bases had no gene match. The CDR3 loop is CASSPVTSGGAVEQFF. The CDR3 nucleotides are TGTGCCAGCAGTCCGGTCACTAGCGGGGGGGCCGTTGAGCAGTTCTTC.

This chain joins TRBV7-2 and TRBJ1-1; D is perhaps TRBD1 (5 bases). Germline V gene data show CDR1 as SGHTA and CDR2 as FQGNSA. Trimming took off 2 bases at V and 0 bases at J, with 10 bases between the two ends. The CDR3 extends over 15 amino acids. CDR3 DNA sequence: TGTGCCAGCAGCTTAAGGGGCCGGATGAACACTGAAGCTTTCTTT. This gives the protein CASSLRGRMNTEAFF.

The genes are TRBV25-1 and TRBJ2-1; a weak D match, TRBD2 (6 bases). V gave up 0 bases and J gave up 0 bases, with 6 bases separating them. Germline V gene sequence: CDR1 MGHDK, CDR2 SYGVNS. CDR3 length equals 15 residues. The CDR3: CASSEYGSSYNEQFF. The CDR3 region has the DNA TGTGCCAGCAGTGAATACGGGAGCTCCTACAATGAGCAGTTCTTC.

This sequence joins TRBV6-5 and TRBJ2-7, with D possibly matching TRBD2 (6 bases). The V gene's germline CDR1 is MNHEY and CDR2 SVGAGI. Trimming removed 5 bases at V and 0 bases at J, with 14 bases between. The length of the CDR3 is 15 residues. In DNA form, the CDR3 reads TGTGCCAGCAGTACCCGGGAGCTCCTCTCCTACGAGCAGTACTTC. Protein: CASSTRELLSYEQYF.

This clone was seen just once. This sequence joins TRBV19 and TRBJ1-2; possible D gene TRBD1, 5 bases. The CDR3 is 14 residues long. CDR1 is LNHDA and CDR2 is SQIVND in the germline V gene (reference sequence). V lost 6 bases and J lost 2, with 13 bases in between. The CDR3 loop reads CASRGVRANYGYTF. The CDR3 bases are TGTGCCAGTAGAGGGGTCAGGGCGAACTATGGCTACACCTTC.

This chain links TRBV7-3 with TRBJ2-5, with 7 positions matching TRBD2. Germline CDR1 is SGHTA and CDR2 is FQGTGA. The length of the CDR3 is 14 residues. V was clipped by 5 bases and J by 1 base; unmatched bases: 4. CDR3 sequence: CASSRAGSQETQYF. The CDR3, as DNA: TGTGCCAGCAGCAGAGCGGGATCCCAAGAGACCCAGTACTTC.

The chain joins TRBV7-3 to TRBJ2-2; D remains unclear. Germline assignment: CDR1 SGHTA and CDR2 FQGTGA. Trimming took off 0 bases at V and 3 bases at J, with 5 bases between the two ends. The CDR3 extends over 14 amino acids. The CDR3: CASSLTLHTGELFF. The DNA of the CDR3 is TGTGCCAGCAGCTTAACCCTTCACACCGGGGAGCTGTTTTTT. The whole variable domain, filled in from reference TRBV7-3 and TRBJ2-2, reads GAGVSQTPSNKVTEKGKYVELRCDPISGHTALYWYRQSLGQGPEFLIYFQGTGAADDSGLPNDRFFAVRPEGSVSTLKIQRTERGDSAVYLCASSLTLHTGELFFGEGSRLTVL.

The V gene is TRBV19, the J gene TRBJ1-1; 9 bases match TRBD1. With 6 bases clipped from V and 7 bases from J, the junction kept 9 bases outside the gene matches. This CDR3 comprises 14 residues. Germline CDR1 is LNHDA and CDR2 is SQIVND (reference sequence). The CDR3 DNA reads as TGTGCCAGTAGGCCCGGGACAGGGTTAAATGAAGCTTTCTTT. This codes for CASRPGTGLNEAFF.

This clone was observed a handful of times. The CDR3 DNA sequence: TGTGCCAGCATCCCCGCCCCGGGGGGGCTCTACAATGAGCAGTTCTTC. Translating it yields CASIPAPGGLYNEQFF. This chain links TRBV7-6 with TRBJ2-1, with TRBD2 identical over 8 bases. Germline CDR1 is SGHVS and CDR2 is FNYEAQ. This CDR3 contains 16 residues. The V segment lost 7 bases and the J segment 3 bases; nucleotides outside the gene matches: 11.